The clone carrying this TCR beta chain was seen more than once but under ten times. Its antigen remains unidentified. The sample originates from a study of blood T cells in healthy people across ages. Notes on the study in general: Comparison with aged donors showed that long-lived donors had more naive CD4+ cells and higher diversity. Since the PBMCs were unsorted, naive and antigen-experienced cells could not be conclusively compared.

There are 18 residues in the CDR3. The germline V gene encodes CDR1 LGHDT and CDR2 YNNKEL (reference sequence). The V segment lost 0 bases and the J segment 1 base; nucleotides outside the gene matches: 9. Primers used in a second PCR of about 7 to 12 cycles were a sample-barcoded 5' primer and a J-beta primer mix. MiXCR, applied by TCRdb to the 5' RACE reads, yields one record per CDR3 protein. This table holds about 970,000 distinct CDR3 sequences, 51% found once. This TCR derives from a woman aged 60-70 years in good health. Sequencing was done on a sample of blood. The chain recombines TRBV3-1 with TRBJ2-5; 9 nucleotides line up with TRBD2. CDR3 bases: TGTGCCAGCAGCCAAGATCAATTAGCGGGAGAGGGCCAAGAGACCCAGTACTTC. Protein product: CASSQDQLAGEGQETQYF.